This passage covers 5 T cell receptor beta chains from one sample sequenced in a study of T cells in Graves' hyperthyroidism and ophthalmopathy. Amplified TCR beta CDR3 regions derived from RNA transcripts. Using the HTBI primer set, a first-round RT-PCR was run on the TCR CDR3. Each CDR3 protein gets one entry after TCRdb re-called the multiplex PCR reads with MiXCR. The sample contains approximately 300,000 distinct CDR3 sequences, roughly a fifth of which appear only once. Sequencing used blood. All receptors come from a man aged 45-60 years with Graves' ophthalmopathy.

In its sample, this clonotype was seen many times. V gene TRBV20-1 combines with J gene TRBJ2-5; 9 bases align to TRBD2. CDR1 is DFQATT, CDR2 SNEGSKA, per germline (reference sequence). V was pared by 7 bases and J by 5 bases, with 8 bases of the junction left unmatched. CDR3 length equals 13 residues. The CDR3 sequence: CSVNGLASETQYF. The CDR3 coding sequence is TGCAGTGTTAACGGACTAGCGTCGGAGACCCAGTACTTC.

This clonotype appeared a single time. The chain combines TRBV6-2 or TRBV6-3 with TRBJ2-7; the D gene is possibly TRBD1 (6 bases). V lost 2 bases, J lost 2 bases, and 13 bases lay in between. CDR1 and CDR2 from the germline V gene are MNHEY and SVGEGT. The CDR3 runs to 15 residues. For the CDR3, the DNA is TGTGCCAGCAGTTACCCGGCAGGGGCGACCTACGAGCAGTACTTC. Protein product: CASSYPAGATYEQYF.

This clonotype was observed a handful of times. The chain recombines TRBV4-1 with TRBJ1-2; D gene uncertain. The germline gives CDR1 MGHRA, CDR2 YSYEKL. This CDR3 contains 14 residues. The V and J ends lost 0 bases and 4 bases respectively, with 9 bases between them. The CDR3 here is CASSQEPNSYGYTF. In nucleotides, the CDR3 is TGCGCCAGCAGCCAAGAACCTAATAGCTATGGCTACACCTTC.

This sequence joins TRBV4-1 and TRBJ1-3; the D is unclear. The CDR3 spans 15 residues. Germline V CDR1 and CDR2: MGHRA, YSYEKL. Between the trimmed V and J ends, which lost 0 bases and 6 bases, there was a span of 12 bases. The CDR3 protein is CASSQEAVPENTIYF. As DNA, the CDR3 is TGCGCCAGCAGCCAAGAGGCAGTACCTGAAAACACCATATATTTT.

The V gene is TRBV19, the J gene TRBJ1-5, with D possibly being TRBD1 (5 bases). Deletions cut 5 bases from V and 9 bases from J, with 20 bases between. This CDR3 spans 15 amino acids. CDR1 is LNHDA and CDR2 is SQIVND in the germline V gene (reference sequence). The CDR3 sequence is CASSSGGGDVRPQHF. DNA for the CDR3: TGTGCCAGTAGTTCGGGGGGGGGGGATGTCCGGCCCCAGCATTTT.